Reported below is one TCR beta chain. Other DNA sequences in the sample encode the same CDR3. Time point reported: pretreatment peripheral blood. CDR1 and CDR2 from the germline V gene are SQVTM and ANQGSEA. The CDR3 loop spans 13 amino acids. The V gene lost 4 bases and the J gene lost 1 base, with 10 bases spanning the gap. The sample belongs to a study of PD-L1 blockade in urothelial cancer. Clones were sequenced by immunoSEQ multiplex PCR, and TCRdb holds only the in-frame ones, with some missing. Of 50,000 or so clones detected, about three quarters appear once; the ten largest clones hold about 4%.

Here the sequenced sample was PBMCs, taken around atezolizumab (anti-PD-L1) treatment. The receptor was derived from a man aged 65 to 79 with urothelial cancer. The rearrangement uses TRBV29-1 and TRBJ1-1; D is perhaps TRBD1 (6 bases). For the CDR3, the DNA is TGCAGCGTTGGACAGGCGGGGAACACTGAAGCTTTCTTT. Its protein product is CSVGQAGNTEAFF.